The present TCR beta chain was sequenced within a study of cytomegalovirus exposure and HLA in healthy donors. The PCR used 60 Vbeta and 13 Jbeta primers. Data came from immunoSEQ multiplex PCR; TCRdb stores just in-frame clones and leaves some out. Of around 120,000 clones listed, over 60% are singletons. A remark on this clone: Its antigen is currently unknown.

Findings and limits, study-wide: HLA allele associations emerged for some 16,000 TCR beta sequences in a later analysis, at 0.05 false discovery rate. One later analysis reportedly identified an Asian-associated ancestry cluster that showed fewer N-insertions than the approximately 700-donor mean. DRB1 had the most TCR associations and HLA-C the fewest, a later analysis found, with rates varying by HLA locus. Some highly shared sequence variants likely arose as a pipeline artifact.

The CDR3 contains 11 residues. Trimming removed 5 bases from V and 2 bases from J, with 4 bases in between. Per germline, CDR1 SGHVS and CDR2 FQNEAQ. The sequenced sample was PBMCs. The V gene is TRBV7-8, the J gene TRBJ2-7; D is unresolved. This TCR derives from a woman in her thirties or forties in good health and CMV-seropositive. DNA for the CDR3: TGTGCCAGCAGCCTAACCTACGAGCAGTACTTC. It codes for CASSLTYEQYF.